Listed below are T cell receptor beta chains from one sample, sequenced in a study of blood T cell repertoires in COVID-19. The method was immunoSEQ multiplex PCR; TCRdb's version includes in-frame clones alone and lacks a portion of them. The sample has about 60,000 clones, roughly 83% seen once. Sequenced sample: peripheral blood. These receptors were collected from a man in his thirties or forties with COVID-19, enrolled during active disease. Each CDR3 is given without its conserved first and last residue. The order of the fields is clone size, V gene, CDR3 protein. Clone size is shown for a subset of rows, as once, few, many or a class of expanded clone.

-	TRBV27	ARPHPLPGEQY
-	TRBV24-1	ATSDWSEQF
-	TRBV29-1	SVGTGGNSNQPQH
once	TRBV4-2	ASSQLGRMGTEAF
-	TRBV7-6	ASSLMQGKDYGYT
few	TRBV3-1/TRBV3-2	ASSQDNNYGYT
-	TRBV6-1	ASSDRENTEAF
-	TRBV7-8	ASSFGQGGGNTIY
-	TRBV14	ASSQQGSETQY
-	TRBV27	ASSAVTGGRRSPLH
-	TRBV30	AWSPGTGNEQY
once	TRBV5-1	ASSLQGDLNTEAF
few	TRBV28	ASSSTGARGYT
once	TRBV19	ASSLGSKEPQH
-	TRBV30	AWSPSGTSGNTIY
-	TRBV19	ASSIYGSRGTEAF
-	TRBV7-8	ASSKQVSYEQY